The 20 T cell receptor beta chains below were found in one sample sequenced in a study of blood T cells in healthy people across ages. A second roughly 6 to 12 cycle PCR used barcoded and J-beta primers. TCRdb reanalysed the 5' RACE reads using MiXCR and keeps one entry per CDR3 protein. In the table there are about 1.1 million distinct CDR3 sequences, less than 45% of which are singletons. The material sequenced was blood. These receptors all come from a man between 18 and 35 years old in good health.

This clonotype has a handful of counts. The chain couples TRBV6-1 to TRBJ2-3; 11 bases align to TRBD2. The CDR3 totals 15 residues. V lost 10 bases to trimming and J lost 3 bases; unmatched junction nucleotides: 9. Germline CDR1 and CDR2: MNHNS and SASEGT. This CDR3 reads CATEYSSGGTDTQYF. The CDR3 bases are TGTGCCACAGAGTACTCTAGCGGGGGGACAGATACGCAGTATTTT.

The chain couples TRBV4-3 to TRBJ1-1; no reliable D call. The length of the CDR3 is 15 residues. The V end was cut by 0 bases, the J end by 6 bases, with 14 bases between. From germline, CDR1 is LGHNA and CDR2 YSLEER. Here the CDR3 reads CASSQDRQISPEAFF. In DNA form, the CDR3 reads TGCGCCAGCAGCCAAGATCGGCAGATATCCCCTGAAGCTTTCTTT.

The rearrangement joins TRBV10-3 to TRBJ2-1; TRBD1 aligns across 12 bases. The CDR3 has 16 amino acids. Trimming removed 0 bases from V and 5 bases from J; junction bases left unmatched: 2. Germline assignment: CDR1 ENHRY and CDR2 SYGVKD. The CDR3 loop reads CAISESGTGGHNEQFF. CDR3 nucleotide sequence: TGTGCCATCAGTGAGTCGGGGACAGGGGGCCACAATGAGCAGTTCTTC.

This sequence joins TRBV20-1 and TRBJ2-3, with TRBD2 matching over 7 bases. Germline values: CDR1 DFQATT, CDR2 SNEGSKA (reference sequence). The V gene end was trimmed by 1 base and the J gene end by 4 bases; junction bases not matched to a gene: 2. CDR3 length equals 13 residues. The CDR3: CSARASGADTQYF. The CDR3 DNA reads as TGCAGTGCTAGAGCTAGCGGTGCAGATACGCAGTATTTT.

CDR3 in DNA: TGTGCCAGCAAGGCATTAACAGGGGGCGAGGGCTACACCTTC. It translates to CASKALTGGEGYTF. The chain is built from TRBV6-5 and TRBJ1-2; the match to TRBD1 covers 9 bases. The CDR3 runs 14 residues. Germline V gene lookup returns CDR1 MNHEY and CDR2 SVGAGI. V was pared by 7 bases and J by 8 bases, with 11 bases of the junction left unmatched.

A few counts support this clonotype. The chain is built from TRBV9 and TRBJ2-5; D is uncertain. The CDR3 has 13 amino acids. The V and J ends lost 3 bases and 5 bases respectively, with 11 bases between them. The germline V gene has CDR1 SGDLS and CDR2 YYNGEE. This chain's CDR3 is CASSADVLETQYF. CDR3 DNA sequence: TGTGCCAGCAGCGCAGACGTTTTGGAGACCCAGTACTTC.

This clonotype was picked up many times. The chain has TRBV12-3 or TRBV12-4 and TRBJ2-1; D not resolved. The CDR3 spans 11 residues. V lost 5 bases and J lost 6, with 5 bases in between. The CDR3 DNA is TGTGCCAGCAGTCTCCCCAATGAGCAGTTCTTC. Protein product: CASSLPNEQFF.

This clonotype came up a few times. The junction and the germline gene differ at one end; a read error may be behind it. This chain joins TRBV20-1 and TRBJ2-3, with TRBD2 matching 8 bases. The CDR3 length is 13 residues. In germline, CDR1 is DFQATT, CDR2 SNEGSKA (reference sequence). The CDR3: CSAISGVTDTRYF. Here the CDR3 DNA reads TGCAGTGCTATTAGCGGGGTCACAGATACGCGGTATTTT.

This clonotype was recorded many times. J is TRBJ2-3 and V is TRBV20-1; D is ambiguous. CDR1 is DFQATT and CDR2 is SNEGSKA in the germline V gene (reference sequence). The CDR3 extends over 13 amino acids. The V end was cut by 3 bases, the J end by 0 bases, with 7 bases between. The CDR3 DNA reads TGCAGTGCTAGTCGAGTGAGCACAGATACGCAGTATTTT. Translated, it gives CSASRVSTDTQYF.

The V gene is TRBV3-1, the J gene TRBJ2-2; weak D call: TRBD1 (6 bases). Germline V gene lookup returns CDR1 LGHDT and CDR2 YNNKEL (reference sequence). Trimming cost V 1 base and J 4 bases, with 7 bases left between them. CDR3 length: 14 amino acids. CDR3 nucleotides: TGTGCCAGCAGCCAAGTCAGGGGCACCGGGGAGCTGTTTTTT. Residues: CASSQVRGTGELFF.

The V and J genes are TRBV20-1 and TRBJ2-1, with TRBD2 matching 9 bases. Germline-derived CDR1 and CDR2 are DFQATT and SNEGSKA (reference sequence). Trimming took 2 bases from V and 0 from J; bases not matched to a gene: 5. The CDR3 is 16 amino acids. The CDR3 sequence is CSARNSGGSSYNEQFF. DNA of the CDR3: TGCAGTGCTAGAAATAGCGGGGGCAGCTCCTACAATGAGCAGTTCTTC.

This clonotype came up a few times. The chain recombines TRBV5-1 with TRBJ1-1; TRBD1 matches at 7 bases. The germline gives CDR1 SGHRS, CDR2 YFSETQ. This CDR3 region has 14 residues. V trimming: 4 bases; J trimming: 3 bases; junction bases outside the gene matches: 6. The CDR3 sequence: CASSARQGYTEAFF. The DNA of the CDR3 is TGCGCCAGCAGCGCGCGACAGGGTTACACTGAAGCTTTCTTT.

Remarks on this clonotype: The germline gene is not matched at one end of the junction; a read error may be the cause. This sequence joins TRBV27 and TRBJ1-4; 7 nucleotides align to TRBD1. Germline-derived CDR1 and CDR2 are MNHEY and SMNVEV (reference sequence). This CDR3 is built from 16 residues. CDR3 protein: CASSSGQASINDKLFF. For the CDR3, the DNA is TGTGCCAGCAGTTCCGGACAGGCGTCCATCAATGACAAACTGTTTTTT.

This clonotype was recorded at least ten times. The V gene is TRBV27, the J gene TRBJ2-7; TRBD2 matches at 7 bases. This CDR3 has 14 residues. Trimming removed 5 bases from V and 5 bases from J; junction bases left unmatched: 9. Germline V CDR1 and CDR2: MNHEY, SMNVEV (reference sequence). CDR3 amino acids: CASSAYGRDDEQYF. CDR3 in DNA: TGTGCCAGCAGTGCTTATGGGAGGGACGACGAGCAGTACTTC.

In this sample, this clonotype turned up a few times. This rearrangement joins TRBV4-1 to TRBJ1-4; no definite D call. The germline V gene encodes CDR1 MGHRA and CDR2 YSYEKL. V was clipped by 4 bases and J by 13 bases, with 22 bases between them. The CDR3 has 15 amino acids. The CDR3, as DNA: TGCGCCAGCAGCCCCAACACGGCCCCCGAAAAACGACTGTTTTTT. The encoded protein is CASSPNTAPEKRLFF.

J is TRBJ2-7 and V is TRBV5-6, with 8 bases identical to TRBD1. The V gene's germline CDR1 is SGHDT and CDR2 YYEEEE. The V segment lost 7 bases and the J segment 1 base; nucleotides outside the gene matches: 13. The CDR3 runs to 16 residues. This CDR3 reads CASALYGTGPSYEQYF. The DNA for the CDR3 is TGTGCCAGCGCCTTGTACGGGACAGGACCTTCCTACGAGCAGTACTTC.

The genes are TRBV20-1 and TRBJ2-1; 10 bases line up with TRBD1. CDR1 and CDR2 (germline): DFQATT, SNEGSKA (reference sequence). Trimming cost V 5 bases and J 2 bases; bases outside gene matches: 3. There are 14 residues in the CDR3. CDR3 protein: CSASGTGAYNEQFF. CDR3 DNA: TGCAGTGCTTCCGGGACAGGGGCCTACAATGAGCAGTTCTTC.

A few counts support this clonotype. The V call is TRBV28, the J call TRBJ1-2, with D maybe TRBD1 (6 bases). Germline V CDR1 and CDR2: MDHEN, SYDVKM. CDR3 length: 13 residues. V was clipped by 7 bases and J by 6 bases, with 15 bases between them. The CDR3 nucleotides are TGTGCCAGCAAGTCAGGGGTACTGGATGGCTACACCTTC. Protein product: CASKSGVLDGYTF.

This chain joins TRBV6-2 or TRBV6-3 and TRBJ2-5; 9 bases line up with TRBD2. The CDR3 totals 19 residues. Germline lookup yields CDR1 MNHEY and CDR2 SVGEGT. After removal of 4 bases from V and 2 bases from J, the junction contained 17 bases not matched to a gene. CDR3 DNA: TGTGCCAGCAGTTCCCCAACTAGCGGGTCAAGGGTGAAGCAAGAGACCCAGTACTTC. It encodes CASSSPTSGSRVKQETQYF.

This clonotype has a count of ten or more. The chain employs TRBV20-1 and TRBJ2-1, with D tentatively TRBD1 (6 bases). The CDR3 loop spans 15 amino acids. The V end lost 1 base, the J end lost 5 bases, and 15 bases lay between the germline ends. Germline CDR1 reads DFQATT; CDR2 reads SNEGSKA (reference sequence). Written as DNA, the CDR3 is TGCAGTGCTAGAGCCGGACAGCGAGTGGACAATGAGCAGTTCTTC. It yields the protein CSARAGQRVDNEQFF.